This paragraph reports one TCR beta chain. Antigen specificity is unknown. TCRdb keeps only in-frame clones here, not all; method: immunoSEQ multiplex PCR. The sample carries tens of thousands of clones, 80% to 90% recorded once. The data are from a study of pediatric ulcerative colitis. Germline V CDR1 and CDR2: KGHSH, LQKENI. The CDR3 sequence is 13 residues long. Trimming took off 3 bases at V and 9 bases at J, with 12 bases between the two ends. Study-wide results and limits: Two rectal clonotypes were found only in ulcerative colitis patients, all of them.

The material sequenced was blood. The V gene is TRBV18, the J gene TRBJ2-1; D gene uncertain. This clonotype was sampled from a boy aged 10-17 years who was a control in a study of pediatric ulcerative colitis. The CDR3 sequence: CASSPDQVIEQFF. CDR3 bases: TGTGCCAGCTCACCGGACCAGGTTATTGAGCAGTTCTTC.